The clone carrying this TCR beta chain occurred a few times. The data were produced by immunoSEQ multiplex PCR, yet TCRdb's version contains in-frame clones alone and is incomplete. The data contain 150,000 or so clones, roughly 79% of them singletons. The data were taken from a study of blood T cell repertoires in COVID-19. CDR3 size: 15 residues. Between the trimmed V and J ends, which lost 2 bases and 2 bases, there was a span of 10 bases. Germline-derived CDR1 and CDR2 are SNHLY and FYNNEI. The source material was peripheral blood. This TCR came from a human donor with acute or convalescent COVID-19. The donor label of this sample is uncertain. The V and J genes are TRBV2 and TRBJ2-1; D gene ambiguous. CDR3 sequence reads: CASSERRLAYNEQFF. The CDR3 bases are TGTGCCAGCAGTGAACGGAGATTGGCCTACAATGAGCAGTTCTTC.